This TCR beta chain comes out of a study of blood T cell repertoires in COVID-19 (dated by TCRdb to about 2020). Regarding the study in general: Collaborator samples came from the United States, Italy and Spain and covered acute and convalescent phases of COVID-19. The material from the prospective study consisted of cDNA or gDNA derived from T cells, B-cell-depleted T cells, or PBMCs. Deeply sampled blood TCRbeta repertoires from subjects exposed to, actively infected with, or recovered from COVID-19 were included in the dataset. The repertoires were released in a freely available public database meant as a resource for research on the immune response to SARS-CoV-2. Samples came from the ongoing ImmuneRACE study (first 160 participants) plus 1,254 subjects from 6 global collaborators. Sample metadata almost always included a de-identified subject ID, COVID-19 status, age in years and sex. Where HLA class I and class II types were available, the types were taken from metadata supplied by the sample provider, not from assay-based typing.

This clone is a singleton in its sample. Its antigen specificity is not known. No base quality information exists; no much larger clone differs at one position. TCRbeta CDR3 regions were amplified from genomic DNA using the immunoSEQ Assay, a bias-controlled multiplex PCR. On the study's bioinformatics: The number of nucleated cells in each sample was estimated by amplification of reference gene primers within the assay. Sequence reads were collapsed and filtered to measure the absolute abundance of every unique TCRbeta CDR3 rearrangement. For each sample, productive Simpson clonality was calculated by taking the square root of Simpson's diversity index across productive rearrangements. What TCRdb holds here is the immuneACCESS table cut down to in-frame rearrangements. Part of the clones is not present; checked against another copy, under half of the missing clones reflect an unresolved V gene, and the others are unexplained. That table supplies the V and J calls and clone size; D and trimming were determined from the DNA. A total of about 78,000 clones appear in this sample, around 88% of them only once. 4.9% of the sample rests with the top ten.

What the study reported, not specific to this receptor: The quantity of clinical and demographic metadata differed by source and by participant and was supplied without curation.

Each collaborating institution followed its own protocols to collect whole blood in K2EDTA tubes. For TCRbeta analysis, collaborator samples were shipped as frozen whole blood, as isolated PBMCs, or as DNA extracted from either sample type. The CDR3 measures 14 amino acids from cysteine to phenylalanine. The CDR3 DNA has 42 bases and is translated from base 1. After removal of 8 bases from V and 6 bases from J, the junction retains 9 bases not matched to a gene. Based on the germline V gene, the CDR1 and CDR2 sequences are MDHEN and SYDVKM. The sequence derives from a woman of 80 years or more with active or convalescent COVID-19. Sequenced material: peripheral blood. The rearranged segments are TRBV28 and TRBJ2-7; the central 11 bases match TRBD1. The CDR3 in this case is CASFSGQGVREQYF. In nucleotides, the sequence is TGTGCCAGCTTCTCGGGACAGGGGGTTCGCGAGCAGTACTTC.